This T cell receptor beta chain was profiled in a study of CD8 T cells in Susac syndrome. In the multiple sclerosis control group, patients were treatment-naive and had stable or active relapsing-remitting disease. Random hexamers were used to reverse transcribe 0.5 to 1 ug of RNA. Amplification of TCR beta CDR3 across 54 Vbeta and 13 Jbeta was performed with immunoSEQ multiplex PCR. TCRdb processed the immunoSEQ multiplex PCR reads anew with MiXCR; each CDR3 protein has one entry. The repertoire holds tens of thousands of distinct CDR3 sequences, with 75% to 95% as singletons. There are 15 residues in the CDR3. The V gene's germline CDR1 is MGHRA and CDR2 YSYEKL. The V gene lost 3 bases and the J gene lost 3 bases, with 15 bases spanning the gap.

What was sequenced was CD8+ T cells from PBMCs. This clonotype was sampled from a human donor with multiple sclerosis. This chain connects TRBV4-1 to TRBJ2-7; D gene uncertain. In nucleotides, the CDR3 is TGCGCCAGCAGCCAGTTACTGGGCCTAAACTACGAGCAGTACTTC. It is translated as CASSQLLGLNYEQYF.